This T cell receptor beta chain is from a study of blood T cells in healthy people across ages. On the study more broadly: Template switching recovered approximately one barcoded beta molecule for every two T cells.

With regard to this clonotype: Its antigen remains unknown.

Whole-study findings and limits: Unsorted PBMCs prevented conclusive naive versus antigen-experienced comparison.

Sample-barcoded 5' priming and a J-beta primer mix drove a second PCR of about 7 to 11 cycles. TCRdb ran MiXCR on the 5' RACE reads and lists one entry per CDR3 protein. The sample lists hundreds of thousands of distinct CDR3 sequences; under 30% were seen once. V shed 2 bases and J 0 bases; nucleotides not matched to a gene: 4. The CDR3 is 16 amino acids. CDR1 is SEHNR, CDR2 FQNEAQ, per germline (reference sequence). Another study also made use of these data, one on T cells of mothers and their children. That publication notes: Samples came from three healthy Caucasian mothers and their six children. Related and unrelated pairs show similar shaping of TCR recombination output by thymic selection.

Sequencing was performed on blood. The V gene is TRBV7-9, the J gene TRBJ2-1; 7 bases match TRBD1. The TCR was taken from a boy aged 10-17 years in good health. CDR3 loop: CASSLTGANSYNEQFF. The CDR3 coding sequence is TGTGCCAGCAGCTTAACAGGGGCGAACTCCTACAATGAGCAGTTCTTC.